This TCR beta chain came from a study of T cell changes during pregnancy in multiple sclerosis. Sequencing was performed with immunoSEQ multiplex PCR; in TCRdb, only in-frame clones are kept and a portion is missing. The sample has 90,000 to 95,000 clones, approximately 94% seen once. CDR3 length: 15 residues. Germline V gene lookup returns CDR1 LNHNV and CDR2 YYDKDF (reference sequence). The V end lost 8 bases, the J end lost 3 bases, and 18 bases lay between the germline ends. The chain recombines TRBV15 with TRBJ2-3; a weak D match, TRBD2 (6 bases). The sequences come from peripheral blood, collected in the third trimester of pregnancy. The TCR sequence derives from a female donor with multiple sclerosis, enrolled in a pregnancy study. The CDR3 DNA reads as TGTGCCACCTCACGACGGGAAGGGAGGACAGATACGCAGTATTTT. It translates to CATSRREGRTDTQYF.